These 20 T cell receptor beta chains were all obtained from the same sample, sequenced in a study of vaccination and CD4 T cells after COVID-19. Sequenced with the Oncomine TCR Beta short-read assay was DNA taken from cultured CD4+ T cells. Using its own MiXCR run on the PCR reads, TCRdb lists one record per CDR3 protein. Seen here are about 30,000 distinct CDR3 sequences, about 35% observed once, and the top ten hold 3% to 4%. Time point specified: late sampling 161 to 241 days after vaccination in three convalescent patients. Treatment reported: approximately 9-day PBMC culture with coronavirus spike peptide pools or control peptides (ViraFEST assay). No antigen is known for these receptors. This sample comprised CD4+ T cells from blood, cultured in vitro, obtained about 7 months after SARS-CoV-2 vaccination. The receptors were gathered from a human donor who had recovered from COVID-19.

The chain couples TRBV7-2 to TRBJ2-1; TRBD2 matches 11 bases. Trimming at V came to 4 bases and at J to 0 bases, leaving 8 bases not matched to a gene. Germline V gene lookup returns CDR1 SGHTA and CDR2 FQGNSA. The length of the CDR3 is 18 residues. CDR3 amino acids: CASSSPLAGASSYNEQFF. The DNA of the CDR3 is TGTGCCAGCAGCTCCCCACTAGCGGGGGCGAGCTCCTACAATGAGCAGTTCTTC.

CDR3 sequence reads: CASSLLFGETQYF. The CDR3 coding sequence is TGTGCCAGCAGTTTACTGTTCGGGGAGACCCAGTACTTC. The rearrangement links TRBV12-3 or TRBV12-4 to TRBJ2-5, with D unclear. This CDR3 contains 13 residues. V was pared by 2 bases and J by 5 bases, with 9 bases between.

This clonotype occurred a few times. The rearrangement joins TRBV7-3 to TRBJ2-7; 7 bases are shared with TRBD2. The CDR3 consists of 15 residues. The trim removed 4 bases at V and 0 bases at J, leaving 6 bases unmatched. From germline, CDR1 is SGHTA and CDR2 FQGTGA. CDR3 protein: CASSWAGGSSYEQYF. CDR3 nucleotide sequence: TGTGCCAGCAGCTGGGCCGGCGGGAGCTCCTACGAGCAGTACTTC.

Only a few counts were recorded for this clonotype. CDR3 nucleotides: TGTGCCAGCAGTGAAGAGGGGAACTATGGCTACACCTTC. Its translation is CASSEEGNYGYTF. V gene TRBV2 combines with J gene TRBJ1-2, with a possible D match to TRBD1 (5 bases). Germline CDR1 is SNHLY and CDR2 is FYNNEI. The CDR3 runs 13 residues. Deletions cut 1 base from V and 2 bases from J, with 5 bases between.

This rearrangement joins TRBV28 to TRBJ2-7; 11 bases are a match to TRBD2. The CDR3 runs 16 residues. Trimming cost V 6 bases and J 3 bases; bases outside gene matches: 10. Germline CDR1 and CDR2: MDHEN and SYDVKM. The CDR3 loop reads CASRGRASGRRYEQYF. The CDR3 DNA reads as TGTGCCAGCAGGGGTCGGGCTAGCGGGAGGCGCTACGAGCAGTACTTC.

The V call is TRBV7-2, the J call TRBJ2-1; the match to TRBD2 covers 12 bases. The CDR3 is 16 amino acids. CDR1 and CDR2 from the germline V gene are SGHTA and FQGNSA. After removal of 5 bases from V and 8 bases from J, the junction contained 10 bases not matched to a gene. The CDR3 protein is CASSAPTSGRLYEQFF. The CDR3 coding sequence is TGTGCCAGCAGCGCACCTACTAGCGGGAGGCTTTATGAGCAGTTCTTC. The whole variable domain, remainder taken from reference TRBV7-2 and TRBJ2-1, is GAGVSQSPSNKVTEKGKDVELRCDPISGHTALYWYRQSLGQGLEFLIYFQGNSAPDKSGLPSDRFSAERTGGSVSTLTIQRTQQEDSAVYLCASSAPTSGRLYEQFFGPGTRLTVL.

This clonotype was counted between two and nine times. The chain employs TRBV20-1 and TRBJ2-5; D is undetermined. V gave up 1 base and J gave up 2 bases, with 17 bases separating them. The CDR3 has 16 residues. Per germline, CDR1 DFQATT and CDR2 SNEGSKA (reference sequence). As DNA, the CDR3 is TGCAGTGCTAGAGGGCCACCCCATCTAGGACAAGAGACCCAGTACTTC. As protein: CSARGPPHLGQETQYF.

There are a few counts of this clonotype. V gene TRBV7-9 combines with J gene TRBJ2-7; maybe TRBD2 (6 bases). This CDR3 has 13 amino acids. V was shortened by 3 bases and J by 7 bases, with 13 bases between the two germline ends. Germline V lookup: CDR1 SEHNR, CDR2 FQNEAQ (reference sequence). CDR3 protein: CASSFTGSGEQYF. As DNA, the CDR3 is TGTGCCAGCAGCTTTACAGGTAGCGGAGAGCAGTACTTC.

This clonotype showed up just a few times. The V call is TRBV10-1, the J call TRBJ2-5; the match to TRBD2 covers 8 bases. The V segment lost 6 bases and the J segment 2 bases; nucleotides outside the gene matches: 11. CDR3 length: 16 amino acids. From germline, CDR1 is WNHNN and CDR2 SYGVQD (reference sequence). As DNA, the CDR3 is TGCGCCAGCAGCCCCGGAGATAGCGGGATACAAGAGACCCAGTACTTC. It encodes CASSPGDSGIQETQYF.

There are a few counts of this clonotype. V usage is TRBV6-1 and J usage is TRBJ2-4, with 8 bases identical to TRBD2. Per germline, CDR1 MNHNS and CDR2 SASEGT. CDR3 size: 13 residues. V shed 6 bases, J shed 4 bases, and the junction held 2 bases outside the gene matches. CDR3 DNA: TGTGCCAGCAGCCCGGGGGGGAAAAACATTCAGTACTTC. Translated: CASSPGGKNIQYF.

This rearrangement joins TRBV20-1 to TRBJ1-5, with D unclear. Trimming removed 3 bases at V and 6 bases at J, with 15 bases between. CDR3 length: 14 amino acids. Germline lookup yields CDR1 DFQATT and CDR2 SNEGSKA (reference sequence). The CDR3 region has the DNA TGCAGTGCTAGTTTGGGATTGCGCGGTCAGCCCCAGCATTTT. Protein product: CSASLGLRGQPQHF.

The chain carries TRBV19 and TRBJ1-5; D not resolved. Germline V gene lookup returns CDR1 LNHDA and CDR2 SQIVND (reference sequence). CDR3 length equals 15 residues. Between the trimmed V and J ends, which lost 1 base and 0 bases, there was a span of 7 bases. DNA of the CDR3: TGTGCCAGTAGTATAGTCCGGGTTAGCAATCAGCCCCAGCATTTT. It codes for CASSIVRVSNQPQHF.

The CDR3 region has the DNA TGTGCCAGCAGTTACCGGGACGCTAACTATGGCTACACCTTC. Protein product: CASSYRDANYGYTF. The V gene is TRBV12-3 or TRBV12-4, the J gene TRBJ1-2, with D tentatively TRBD1 (5 bases). The germline V and J ends were trimmed by 4 bases and 0 bases, with 9 bases remaining between them. This CDR3 has 14 amino acids.

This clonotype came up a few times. The CDR3 loop reads CASSSSGRSDTQYF. In nucleotides, the CDR3 is TGTGCCAGCAGCTCAAGCGGGAGGTCAGATACGCAGTATTTT. The J gene is TRBJ2-3, the V gene TRBV7-3; 9 bases align to TRBD2. V lost 4 bases and J lost 4; bases outside the gene matches: 3. The CDR3 consists of 14 residues. Germline CDR1 and CDR2: SGHTA and FQGTGA.

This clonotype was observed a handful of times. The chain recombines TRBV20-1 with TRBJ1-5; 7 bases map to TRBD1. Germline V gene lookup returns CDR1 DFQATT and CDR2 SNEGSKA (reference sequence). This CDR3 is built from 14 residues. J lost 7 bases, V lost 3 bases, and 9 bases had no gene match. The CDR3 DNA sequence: TGCAGTGCTAGCCTACAGGGGAGGCACCAGCCCCAGCATTTT. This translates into CSASLQGRHQPQHF.

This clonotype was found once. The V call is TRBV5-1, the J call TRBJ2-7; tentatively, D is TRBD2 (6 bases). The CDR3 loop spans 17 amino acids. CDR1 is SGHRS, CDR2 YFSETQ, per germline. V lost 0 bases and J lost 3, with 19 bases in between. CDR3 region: CASSLGRTSTRNYEQYF. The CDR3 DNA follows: TGCGCCAGCAGCTTGGGACGAACTAGCACCCGGAACTACGAGCAGTACTTC.

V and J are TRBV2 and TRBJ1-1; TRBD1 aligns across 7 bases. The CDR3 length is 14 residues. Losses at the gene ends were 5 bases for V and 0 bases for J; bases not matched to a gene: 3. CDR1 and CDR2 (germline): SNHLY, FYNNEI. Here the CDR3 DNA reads TGTGCCAGCAGTCCTGGGACAGTGAACACTGAAGCTTTCTTT. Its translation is CASSPGTVNTEAFF.

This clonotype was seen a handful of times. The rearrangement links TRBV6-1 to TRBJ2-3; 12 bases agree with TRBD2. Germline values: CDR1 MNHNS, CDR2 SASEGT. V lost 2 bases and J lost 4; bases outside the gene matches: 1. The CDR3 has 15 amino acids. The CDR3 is CASSELAGGPDTQYF. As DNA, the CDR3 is TGTGCCAGCAGTGAACTAGCGGGAGGGCCAGATACGCAGTATTTT.

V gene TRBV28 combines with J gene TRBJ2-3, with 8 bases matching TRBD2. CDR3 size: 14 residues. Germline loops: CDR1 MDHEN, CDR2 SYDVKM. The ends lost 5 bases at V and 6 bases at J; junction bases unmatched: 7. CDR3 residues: CASSRGGGWDTQYF. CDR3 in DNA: TGTGCCAGCAGTCGGGGGGGAGGATGGGATACGCAGTATTTT.

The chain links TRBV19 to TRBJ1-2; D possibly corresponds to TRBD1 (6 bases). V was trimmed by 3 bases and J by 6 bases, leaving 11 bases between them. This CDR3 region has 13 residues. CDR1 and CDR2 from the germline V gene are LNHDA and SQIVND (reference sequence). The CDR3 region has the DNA TGTGCCAGTAGTATCTTGACAGGTGATGGCTACACCTTC. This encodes CASSILTGDGYTF.